The clone carrying this TCR beta chain was seen a handful of times. The antigen remains unidentified. The data are from a study of T-cell reconstitution after alpha-beta-depleted transplantation in children. Study-level points and caveats: It was newly produced T cells that mostly accounted for T-cell counts and diversity one year after transplant.

Unique molecular identifiers featured in how the TCRbeta library was prepared. TCRdb reprocessed the PCR reads via MiXCR and lists one record per CDR3 protein. The sample yields approximately 980,000 distinct CDR3 sequences, about 29% seen once. Unmatched junction bases numbered 6, after V lost 3 bases and J lost 2 bases. The CDR3 is 17 amino acids. Germline CDR1 is DFQATT and CDR2 is SNEGSKA (reference sequence). V is TRBV20-1 and J is TRBJ2-6, with 11 bases that match TRBD1. The origin of this receptor is a boy in the first two years of life who had a stem cell transplant for SCID, so the T cells may come from the graft donor. Material: PBMCs, mostly from graft donor cells, obtained 360 days after TCRalphabeta/CD19-depleted stem cell transplant. The CDR3 protein is CSASAGTGGTGANVLTF. The CDR3 nucleotides are TGCAGTGCTAGCGCCGGGACAGGGGGAACTGGGGCCAACGTCCTGACTTTC.